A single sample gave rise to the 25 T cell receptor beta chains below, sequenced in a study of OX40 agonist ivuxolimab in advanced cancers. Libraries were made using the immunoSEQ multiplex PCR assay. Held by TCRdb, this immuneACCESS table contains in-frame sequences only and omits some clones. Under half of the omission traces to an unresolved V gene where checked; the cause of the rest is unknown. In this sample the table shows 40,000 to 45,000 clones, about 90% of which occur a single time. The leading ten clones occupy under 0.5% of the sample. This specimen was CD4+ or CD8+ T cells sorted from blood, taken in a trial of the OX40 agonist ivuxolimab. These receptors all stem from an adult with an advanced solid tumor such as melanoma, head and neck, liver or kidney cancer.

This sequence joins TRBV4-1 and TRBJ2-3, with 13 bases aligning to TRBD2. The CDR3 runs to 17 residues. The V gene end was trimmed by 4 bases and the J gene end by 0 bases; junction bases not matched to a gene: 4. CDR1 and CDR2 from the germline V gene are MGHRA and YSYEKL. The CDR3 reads CASSPGLAGRSTDTQYF. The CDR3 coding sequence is TGCGCCAGCAGCCCGGGACTAGCGGGGCGGAGCACAGATACGCAGTATTTT.

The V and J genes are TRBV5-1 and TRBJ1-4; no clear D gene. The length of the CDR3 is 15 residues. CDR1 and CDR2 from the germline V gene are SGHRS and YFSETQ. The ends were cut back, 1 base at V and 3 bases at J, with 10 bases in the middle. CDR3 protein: CASSLSGAPNEKLFF. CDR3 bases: TGCGCCAGCAGCTTGTCAGGTGCGCCTAATGAAAAACTGTTTTTT.

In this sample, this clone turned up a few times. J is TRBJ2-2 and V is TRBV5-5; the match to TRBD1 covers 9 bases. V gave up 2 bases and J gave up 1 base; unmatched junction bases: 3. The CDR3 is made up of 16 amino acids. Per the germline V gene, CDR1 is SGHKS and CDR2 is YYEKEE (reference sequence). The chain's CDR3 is CASSFRTGVNTGELFF. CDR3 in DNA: TGTGCCAGCAGCTTTAGGACAGGGGTGAACACCGGGGAGCTGTTTTTT.

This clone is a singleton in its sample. The CDR3 sequence is CASTWDRGFGYTF. DNA for the CDR3: TGTGCCAGCACCTGGGACAGGGGTTTTGGCTACACCTTC. The chain employs TRBV5-4 and TRBJ1-2; 10 bases line up with TRBD1. The CDR3 consists of 13 residues. Germline CDR1 reads SGHNT; CDR2 reads YYREEE (reference sequence). V lost 6 bases and J lost 7; bases outside the gene matches: 6.

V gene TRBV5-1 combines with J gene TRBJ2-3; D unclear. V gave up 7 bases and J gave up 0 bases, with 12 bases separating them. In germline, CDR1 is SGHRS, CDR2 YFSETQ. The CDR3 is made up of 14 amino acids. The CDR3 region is CASGTSSSTDTQYF. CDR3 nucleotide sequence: TGCGCCAGCGGCACTTCCTCTAGCACAGATACGCAGTATTTT. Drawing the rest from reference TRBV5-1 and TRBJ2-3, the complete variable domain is KAGVTQTPRYLIKTRGQQVTLSCSPISGHRSVSWYQQTPGQGLQFLFEYFSETQRNKGNFPGRFSGRQFSNSRSEMNVSTLELGDSALYLCASGTSSSTDTQYFGPGTRLTVL.

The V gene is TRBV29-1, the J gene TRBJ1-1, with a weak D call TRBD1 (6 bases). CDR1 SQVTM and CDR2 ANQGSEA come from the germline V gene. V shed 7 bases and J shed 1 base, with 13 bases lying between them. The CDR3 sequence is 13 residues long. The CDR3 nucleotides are TGCAGCGCAGCCAGGGGCGCGAACACTGAAGCTTTCTTT. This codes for CSAARGANTEAFF.

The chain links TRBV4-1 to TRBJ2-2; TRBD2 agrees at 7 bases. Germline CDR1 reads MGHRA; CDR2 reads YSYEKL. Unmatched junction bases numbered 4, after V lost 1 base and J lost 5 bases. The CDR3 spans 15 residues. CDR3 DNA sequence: TGCGCCAGCAGCCAAGGACTAGCTGGAACCGGGGAGCTGTTTTTT. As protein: CASSQGLAGTGELFF.

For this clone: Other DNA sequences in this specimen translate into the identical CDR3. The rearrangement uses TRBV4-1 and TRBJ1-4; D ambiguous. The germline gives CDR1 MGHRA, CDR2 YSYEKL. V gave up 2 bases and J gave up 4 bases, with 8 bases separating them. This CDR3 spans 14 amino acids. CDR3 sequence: CASSQTALNEKLFF. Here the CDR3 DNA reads TGCGCCAGCAGCCAAACCGCCCTTAATGAAAAACTGTTTTTT.

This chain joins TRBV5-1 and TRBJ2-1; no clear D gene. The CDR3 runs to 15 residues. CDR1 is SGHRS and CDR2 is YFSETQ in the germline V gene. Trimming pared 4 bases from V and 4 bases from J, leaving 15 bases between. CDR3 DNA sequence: TGCGCCAGCAGCCCGGTAGGAGATTTGTACAATGAGCAGTTCTTC. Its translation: CASSPVGDLYNEQFF.

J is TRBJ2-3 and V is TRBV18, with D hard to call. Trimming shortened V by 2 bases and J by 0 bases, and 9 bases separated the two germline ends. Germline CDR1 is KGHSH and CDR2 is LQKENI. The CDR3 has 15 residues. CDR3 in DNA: TGTGCCAGCTCACCAGGTTCTGAAAGCACAGATACGCAGTATTTT. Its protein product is CASSPGSESTDTQYF.

CDR3 nucleotide sequence: TGTGCCAGCAGCCCCCGGACTAGCGGGGACAAGTTCTTC. It yields the protein CASSPRTSGDKFF. The chain is built from TRBV7-3 and TRBJ2-1, with 12 nucleotides matching TRBD2. The length of the CDR3 is 13 residues. V shed 5 bases and J 14 bases; nucleotides not matched to a gene: 7. Germline V gene data show CDR1 as SGHTA and CDR2 as FQGTGA.

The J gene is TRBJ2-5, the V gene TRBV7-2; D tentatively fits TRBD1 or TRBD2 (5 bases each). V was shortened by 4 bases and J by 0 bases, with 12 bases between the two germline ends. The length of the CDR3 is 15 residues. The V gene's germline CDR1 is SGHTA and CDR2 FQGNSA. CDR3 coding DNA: TGTGCCAGCAGCTACACGCCGGGACACCAAGAGACCCAGTACTTC. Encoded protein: CASSYTPGHQETQYF.

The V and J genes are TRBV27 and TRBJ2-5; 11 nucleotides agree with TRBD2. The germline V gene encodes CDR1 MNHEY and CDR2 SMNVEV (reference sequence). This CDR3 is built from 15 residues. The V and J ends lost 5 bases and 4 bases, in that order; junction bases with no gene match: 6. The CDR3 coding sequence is TGTGCCAGCAGTCCGCTACTAGCGGGAGTAGAGACCCAGTACTTC. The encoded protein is CASSPLLAGVETQYF.

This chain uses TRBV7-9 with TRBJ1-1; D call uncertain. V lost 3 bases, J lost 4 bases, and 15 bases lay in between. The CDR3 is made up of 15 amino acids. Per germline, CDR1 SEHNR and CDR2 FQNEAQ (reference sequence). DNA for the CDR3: TGTGCCAGCAGCTTCGATGGGTATCCCGGCACTGAAGCTTTCTTT. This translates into CASSFDGYPGTEAFF.

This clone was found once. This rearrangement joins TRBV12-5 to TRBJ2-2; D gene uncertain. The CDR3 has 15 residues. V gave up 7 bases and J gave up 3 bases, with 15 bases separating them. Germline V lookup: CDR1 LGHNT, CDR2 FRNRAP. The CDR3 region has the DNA TGTGCTAGTGCCCCAGAGCCGGCCGACACCGGGGAGCTGTTTTTT. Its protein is CASAPEPADTGELFF. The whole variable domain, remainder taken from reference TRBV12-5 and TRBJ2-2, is DARVTQTPRHKVTEMGQEVTMRCQPILGHNTVFWYRQTMMQGLELLAYFRNRAPLDDSGMPKDRFSAEMPDATLATLKIQPSEPRDSAVYFCASAPEPADTGELFFGEGSRLTVL.

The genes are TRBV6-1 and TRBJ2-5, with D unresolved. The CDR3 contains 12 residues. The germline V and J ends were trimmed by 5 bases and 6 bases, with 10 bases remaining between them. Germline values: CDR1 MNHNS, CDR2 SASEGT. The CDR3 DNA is TGTGCCAGCAGTCTCGACGAACAGACCCAGTACTTC. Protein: CASSLDEQTQYF.

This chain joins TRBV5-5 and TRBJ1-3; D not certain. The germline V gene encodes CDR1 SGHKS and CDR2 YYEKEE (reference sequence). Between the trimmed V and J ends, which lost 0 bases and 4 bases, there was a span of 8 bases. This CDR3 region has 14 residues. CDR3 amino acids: CASSLEGGGNTIYF. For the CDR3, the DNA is TGTGCCAGCAGCTTGGAAGGTGGGGGAAACACCATATATTTT. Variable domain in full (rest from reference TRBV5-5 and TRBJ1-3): DAGVTQSPTHLIKTRGQQVTLRCSPISGHKSVSWYQQVLGQGPQFIFQYYEKEERGRGNFPDRFSARQFPNYSSELNVNALLLGDSALYLCASSLEGGGNTIYFGEGSWLTVV.

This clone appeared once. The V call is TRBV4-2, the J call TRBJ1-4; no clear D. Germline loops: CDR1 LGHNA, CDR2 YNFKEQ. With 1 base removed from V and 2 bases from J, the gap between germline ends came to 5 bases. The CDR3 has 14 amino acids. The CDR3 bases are TGTGCCAGCAGCCAAGGACGGACTAATGAAAAACTGTTTTTT. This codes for CASSQGRTNEKLFF.

CDR3 sequence reads: CASTAGGPIGEDTQYF. The CDR3 DNA is TGTGCCAGCACCGCGGGAGGGCCGATTGGAGAAGATACGCAGTATTTT. V and J are TRBV28 and TRBJ2-3; 9 bases match TRBD2. The CDR3 is 16 residues long. With 7 bases clipped from V and 5 bases from J, the junction kept 13 bases outside the gene matches. Germline V gives CDR1 MDHEN, CDR2 SYDVKM.

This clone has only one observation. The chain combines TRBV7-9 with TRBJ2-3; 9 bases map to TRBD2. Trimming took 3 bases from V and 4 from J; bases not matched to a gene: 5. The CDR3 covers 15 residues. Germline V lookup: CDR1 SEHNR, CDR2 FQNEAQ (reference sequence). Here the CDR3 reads CASSLRRGGPDTQYF. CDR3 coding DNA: TGTGCCAGCAGCTTGCGGCGGGGGGGCCCAGATACGCAGTATTTT.

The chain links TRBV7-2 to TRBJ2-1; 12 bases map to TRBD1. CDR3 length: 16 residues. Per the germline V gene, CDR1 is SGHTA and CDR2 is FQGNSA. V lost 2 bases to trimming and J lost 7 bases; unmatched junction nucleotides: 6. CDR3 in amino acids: CASSLIPGQGANEQFF. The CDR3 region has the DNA TGTGCCAGCAGCTTAATTCCGGGACAGGGGGCTAATGAGCAGTTCTTC.

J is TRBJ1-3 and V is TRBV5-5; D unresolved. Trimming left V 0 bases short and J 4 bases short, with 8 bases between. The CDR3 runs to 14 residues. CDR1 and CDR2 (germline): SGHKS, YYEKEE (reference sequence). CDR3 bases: TGTGCCAGCAGCTTGGTTACGGGGGGAAACACCATATATTTT. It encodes CASSLVTGGNTIYF. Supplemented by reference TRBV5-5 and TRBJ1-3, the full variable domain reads DAGVTQSPTHLIKTRGQQVTLRCSPISGHKSVSWYQQVLGQGPQFIFQYYEKEERGRGNFPDRFSARQFPNYSSELNVNALLLGDSALYLCASSLVTGGNTIYFGEGSWLTVV.

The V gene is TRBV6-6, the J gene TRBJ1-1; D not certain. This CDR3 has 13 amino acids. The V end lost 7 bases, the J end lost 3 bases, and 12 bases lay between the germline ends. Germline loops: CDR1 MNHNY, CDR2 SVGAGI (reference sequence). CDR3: CASTRAVDTEAFF. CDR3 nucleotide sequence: TGTGCCAGCACCCGGGCGGTTGACACTGAAGCTTTCTTT.

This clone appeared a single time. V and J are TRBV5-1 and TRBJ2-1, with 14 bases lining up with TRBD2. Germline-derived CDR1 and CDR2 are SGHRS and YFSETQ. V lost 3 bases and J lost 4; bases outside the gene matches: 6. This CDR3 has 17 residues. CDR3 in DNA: TGCGCCAGCAGCTATGCGGGACTAGCGGGAGTATACAATGAGCAGTTCTTC. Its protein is CASSYAGLAGVYNEQFF.

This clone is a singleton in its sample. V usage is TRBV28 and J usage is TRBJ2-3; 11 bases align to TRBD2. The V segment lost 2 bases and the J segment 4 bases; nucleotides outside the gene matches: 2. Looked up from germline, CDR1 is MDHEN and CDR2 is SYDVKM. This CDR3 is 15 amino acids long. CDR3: CASSLASGRPDTQYF. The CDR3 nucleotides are TGTGCCAGCAGTTTAGCTAGCGGGAGGCCAGATACGCAGTATTTT. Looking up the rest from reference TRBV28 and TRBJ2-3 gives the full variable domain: DVKVTQSSRYLVKRTGEKVFLECVQDMDHENMFWYRQDPGLGLRLIYFSYDVKMKEKGDIPEGYSVSREKKERFSLILESASTNQTSMYLCASSLASGRPDTQYFGPGTRLTVL.